This is a list of T cell receptor beta chains from one sample in a study of T cells in Graves' hyperthyroidism and ophthalmopathy. MiXCR was run by TCRdb on the multiplex PCR reads, yielding one entry per CDR3 protein. The repertoire holds tens of thousands of distinct CDR3 sequences, approximately 58% seen once, with 34% in the top ten. Input material: peripheral blood or thyroid tissue (not recorded which). The source of these receptors is a man aged 18 to 29 with Graves' hyperthyroidism. Both conserved end residues are part of each CDR3. D genes are given only for firm matches. A row's size may be missing; if present it is once, few, many or a size class.

D gene	V gene	clone size	J gene	CDR3 protein	CDR3 DNA
-	TRBV10-3	many	TRBJ1-1	CAISVKGTNTEAFF	TGTGCCATCAGTGTAAAGGGAACGAACACTGAAGCTTTCTTT
-	TRBV2	-	TRBJ2-6	CASSTGTGANVLTF	TGTGCCAGCTCAACAGGGACAGGGGCCAACGTCCTGACTTTC
-	TRBV11-2	many	TRBJ1-6	CASSLGPLEAGEKGSPLHF	TGTGCCAGCAGCTTAGGCCCCTTGGAGGCAGGGGAGAAGGGTTCACCCCTCCACTTT
-	TRBV7-8	-	TRBJ2-5	CASSLVSPRETQYF	TGTGCCAGCAGCTTAGTGTCCCCCCGGGAGACCCAGTACTTC
TRBD2	TRBV5-8	many	TRBJ2-3	CASSLRAGPTDTQYF	TGTGCCAGCAGCTTGAGAGCGGGGCCCACAGATACGCAGTATTTT
-	TRBV7-9	many	TRBJ1-3	CASSSPGGGNTIYF	TGTGCCAGCAGCTCTCCGGGGGGTGGAAACACCATATATTTT
-	TRBV2	-	TRBJ1-6	CASSDSATDSPLHF	TGTGCCAGCAGTGACTCAGCGACGGATTCACCCCTCCACTTT
-	TRBV20-1	-	TRBJ1-5	CSASVGGSGSNQPQHF	TGCAGTGCTAGTGTAGGTGGGTCTGGAAGCAATCAGCCCCAGCATTTT
-	TRBV2	-	TRBJ1-4	CASLGGTANEKLFF	TGTGCCAGCCTCGGGGGGACGGCTAATGAAAAACTGTTTTTT
TRBD1	TRBV10-3	-	TRBJ1-6	CAISDEDRADNSPLHF	TGTGCCATCAGTGACGAGGACAGGGCAGATAATTCACCCCTCCACTTT
-	TRBV5-1	-	TRBJ1-2	CASSFTRDGYTF	TGCGCCAGCAGCTTTACTCGTGACGGCTACACCTTC
-	TRBV20-1	-	TRBJ1-6	CSASSGTRGSPLHF	TGCAGTGCTAGCTCCGGGACCAGGGGTTCACCCCTCCACTTT
TRBD1	TRBV12-3/TRBV12-4	-	TRBJ1-1	CAISGQTGSNTEAFF	TGTGCCATCAGTGGGCAGACAGGGTCGAACACTGAAGCTTTCTTT
-	TRBV14	-	TRBJ2-2	CASSQEQGLRTGELFF	TGTGCCAGCAGCCAAGAACAGGGCTTGAGGACCGGGGAGCTGTTTTTT
TRBD1	TRBV5-1	few	TRBJ2-7	CASSAGTGETYEQYF	TGCGCCAGCAGCGCAGGGACAGGAGAAACCTACGAGCAGTACTTC
TRBD2	TRBV12-3/TRBV12-4	many	TRBJ2-3	CAAAGESDTQYF	TGTGCTGCAGCGGGAGAGTCAGATACGCAGTATTTT
-	TRBV20-1	-	TRBJ2-5	CSARAPGQAGETQYF	TGCAGTGCTAGAGCCCCGGGACAAGCCGGGGAGACCCAGTACTTC
TRBD1	TRBV10-3	many	TRBJ1-6	CASEKDRDNSPLHF	TGTGCCTCAGAAAAGGACAGGGATAATTCACCCCTCCACTTT
-	TRBV5-1	-	TRBJ2-7	CASSLGSSEERSYKQYF	TGCGCCAGCAGCTTGGGGAGTAGCGAGGAAAGATCCTACAAGCAGTACTTC
-	TRBV18	many	TRBJ1-2	CASSLPNYGYTF	TGTGCCAGCTCACTTCCAAACTATGGCTACACCTTC
-	TRBV25-1	-	TRBJ1-6	CASSEFSYNSPLHF	TGTGCCAGCAGTGAATTCTCCTATAATTCACCCCTCCACTTT
TRBD2	TRBV10-1	once	TRBJ2-5	CASSSAGGGADAQYF	TGCGCCAGCAGTAGCGCCGGCGGGGGGGCAGATGCGCAGTACTTT
TRBD2	TRBV7-9	many	TRBJ2-2	CASTSGRAGERTGELFF	TGTGCCAGCACCTCCGGGAGGGCAGGAGAACGCACCGGGGAGCTGTTTTTT
-	TRBV7-9	-	TRBJ2-7	CASSASTGGEQYF	TGTGCCAGCAGCGCGAGTACGGGCGGCGAGCAGTACTTC
-	TRBV29-1	-	TRBJ1-1	CSVEGRPNTEAFF	TGCAGCGTTGAAGGTCGTCCCAACACTGAAGCTTTCTTT
-	TRBV7-8	-	TRBJ1-6	CASSTSAASPLHF	TGTGCCAGCAGCACAAGCGCTGCATCACCCCTCCACTTT
TRBD1	TRBV6-6	-	TRBJ1-6	CASSYQGQGYSPLHF	TGTGCCAGCAGTTACCAGGGACAGGGATACTCACCCCTCCACTTT
TRBD1	TRBV28	many	TRBJ1-5	CASNTGQGGNQPQHF	TGTGCCAGCAACACCGGACAGGGAGGCAATCAGCCCCAGCATTTT
-	TRBV7-2	many	TRBJ1-1	CASSYRANTEAFF	TGTGCCAGCAGCTACAGGGCGAACACTGAAGCTTTCTTT
TRBD2	TRBV7-2	once	TRBJ2-7	CASGLAGPSYEQYF	TGTGCCAGCGGACTAGCGGGGCCTTCCTACGAGCAGTACTTC
TRBD1	TRBV7-9	-	TRBJ2-5	CASRQGAGETQYF	TGTGCCAGCAGACAGGGGGCTGGAGAGACCCAGTACTTC
-	TRBV6-5	many	TRBJ1-5	CASSNGPGQPQHF	TGTGCCAGCAGCAACGGGCCGGGTCAGCCCCAGCATTTT
TRBD1	TRBV2	-	TRBJ1-1	CASTPGQAIQEAFF	TGTGCCAGCACCCCCGGACAGGCCATCCAAGAAGCTTTCTTT
-	TRBV28	many	TRBJ1-2	CASSPPGGGYGYTF	TGTGCCAGCAGTCCTCCGGGGGGTGGCTATGGCTACACCTTC
TRBD2	TRBV12-3/TRBV12-4	-	TRBJ2-3	CASSWTSGSGDTQYF	TGTGCCAGCAGTTGGACTAGCGGGAGCGGCGATACGCAGTATTTT
TRBD2	TRBV7-3	many	TRBJ2-3	CASSFSGRADTQYF	TGTGCCAGCAGCTTCAGCGGGAGGGCAGATACGCAGTATTTT
-	TRBV15	many	TRBJ1-6	CATSRDGGRGSPLHF	TGTGCCACCAGCAGAGATGGAGGGAGAGGTTCACCCCTCCACTTT
-	TRBV27	few	TRBJ2-2	CASSPGTPNTGELFF	TGTGCCAGCAGTCCCGGGACTCCGAACACCGGGGAGCTGTTTTTT
-	TRBV20-1	many	TRBJ1-5	CSARAGNQPQHF	TGCAGTGCTAGGGCCGGCAATCAGCCCCAGCATTTT
-	TRBV20-1	-	TRBJ1-1	CSASPQGLNTEAFF	TGCAGTGCTAGCCCCCAGGGGTTGAACACTGAAGCTTTCTTT
-	TRBV7-2	-	TRBJ1-2	CASSLAQQVDRSYGYTF	TGTGCCAGCAGCTTAGCGCAACAGGTTGACAGGAGCTATGGCTACACCTTC
TRBD2	TRBV7-8	many	TRBJ2-2	CASKRMGGSTGELFF	TGTGCCAGCAAACGGATGGGGGGGAGCACCGGGGAGCTGTTTTTT
TRBD2	TRBV29-1	many	TRBJ2-7	CSVRPGTSGRLNEQYF	TGCAGCGTGAGGCCCGGGACTAGCGGGAGACTCAACGAGCAGTACTTC
-	TRBV7-2	-	TRBJ1-2	CASSLAGLGYTF	TGTGCCAGCAGCTTGGCAGGGTTAGGCTACACCTTC
-	TRBV5-1	once	TRBJ1-2	CASRSETSYGYTF	TGCGCCAGCAGATCGGAGACTTCCTATGGCTACACCTTC
-	TRBV11-2	-	TRBJ2-7	CASGFDYEQYF	TGTGCCAGCGGATTCGACTACGAGCAGTACTTC
-	TRBV20-1	-	TRBJ1-1	CSARATEAFF	TGCAGTGCTAGGGCCACCGAAGCTTTCTTT
-	TRBV12-3/TRBV12-4	once	TRBJ1-4	CASSRTVKGELFF	TGTGCCAGCAGCCGGACAGTCAAAGGGGAACTGTTTTTT
TRBD1	TRBV2	-	TRBJ1-2	CAAVRTGVRDNYGYTF	TGTGCAGCAGTTCGGACAGGGGTGAGGGACAACTATGGCTACACCTTC
-	TRBV10-3	-	TRBJ2-2	CAIRVEANTGELFF	TGTGCCATCAGGGTGGAGGCGAACACCGGGGAGCTGTTTTTT
-	TRBV7-9	-	TRBJ2-5	CASSSRPRGHETQYF	TGTGCCAGCAGCTCGCGGCCTCGAGGCCATGAGACCCAGTACTTC
-	TRBV6-1	many	TRBJ1-2	CASSEQPRTQYGYTF	TGTGCCAGCAGTGAACAGCCCAGGACCCAATATGGCTACACCTTC
-	TRBV12-3/TRBV12-4	-	TRBJ2-7	CASSGTAGGPHERYF	TGTGCCAGCAGCGGGACCGCAGGAGGCCCCCACGAGCGGTACTTC
-	TRBV7-3	many	TRBJ2-2	CASSLSLAGGELFF	TGTGCCAGCAGCTTAAGTCTGGCGGGCGGGGAGCTGTTTTTT
TRBD2	TRBV29-1	few	TRBJ2-5	CSVVGGTQETQYF	TGCAGCGTTGTCGGGGGGACCCAAGAGACCCAGTACTTC